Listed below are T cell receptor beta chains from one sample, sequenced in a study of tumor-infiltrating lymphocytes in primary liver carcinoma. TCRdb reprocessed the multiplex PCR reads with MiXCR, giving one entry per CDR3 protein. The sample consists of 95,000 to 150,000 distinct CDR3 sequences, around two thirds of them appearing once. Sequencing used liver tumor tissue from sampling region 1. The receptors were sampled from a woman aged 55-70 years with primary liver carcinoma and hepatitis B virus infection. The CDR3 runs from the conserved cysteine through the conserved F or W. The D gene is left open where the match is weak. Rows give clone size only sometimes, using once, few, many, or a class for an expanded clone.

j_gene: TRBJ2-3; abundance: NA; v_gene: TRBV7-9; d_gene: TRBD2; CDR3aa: CASSRTSGDTDTQYF; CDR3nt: TGTGCCAGCAGCCGGACTAGCGGGGATACAGATACGCAGTATTTT
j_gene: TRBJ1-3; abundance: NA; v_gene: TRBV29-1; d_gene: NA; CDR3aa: CSVGEEGTIFF; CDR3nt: TGTAGCGTTGGAGAGGAGGGCACCATATTTTTT
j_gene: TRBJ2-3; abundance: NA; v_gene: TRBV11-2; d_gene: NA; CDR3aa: CASSLDAYGSRVTYTQCF; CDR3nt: TGTGCCAGCAGCTTAGACGCGTACGGGTCTAGAGTCACATATACGCAGTGTTTT
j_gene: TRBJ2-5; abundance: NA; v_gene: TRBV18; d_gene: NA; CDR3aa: CASSPQLLGAGETQYF; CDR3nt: TGTGCCAGCTCACCACAGTTGTTGGGGGCCGGAGAGACCCAGTACTTC
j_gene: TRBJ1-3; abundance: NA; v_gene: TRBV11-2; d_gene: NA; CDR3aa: CASSLDPGPQRTIYF; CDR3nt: TGTGCCAGCAGCTTAGATCCCGGGCCGCAAAGGACCATATATTTT
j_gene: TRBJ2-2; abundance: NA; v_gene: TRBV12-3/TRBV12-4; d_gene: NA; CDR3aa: CASSYSANTGELFF; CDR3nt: TGTGCCAGTAGCTACTCAGCGAACACCGGGGAGCTGTTTTTT
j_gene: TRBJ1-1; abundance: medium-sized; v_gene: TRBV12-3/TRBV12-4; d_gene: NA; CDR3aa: CASSRSDRLNTEAFF; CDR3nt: TGTGCCAGCAGTCGCTCGGACAGACTGAACACTGAAGCTTTCTTT
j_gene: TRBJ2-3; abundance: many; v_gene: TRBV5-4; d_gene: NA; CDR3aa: CASSLAGVYTDTQYF; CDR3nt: TGTGCCAGCAGCTTGGCCGGGGTATACACAGATACGCAGTATTTT
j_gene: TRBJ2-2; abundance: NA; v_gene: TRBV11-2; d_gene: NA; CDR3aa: CASSPRPGAGELLF; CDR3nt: TGTGCCAGCAGCCCCCGCCCGGGGGCCGGGGAGCTATTATTT
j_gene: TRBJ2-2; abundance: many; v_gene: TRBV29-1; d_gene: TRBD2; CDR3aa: CSGRAGTRDTGELFF; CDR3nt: TGCAGCGGCCGGGCCGGGACTAGGGACACCGGGGAGCTGTTTTTT
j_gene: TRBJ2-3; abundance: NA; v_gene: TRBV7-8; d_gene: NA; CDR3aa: CASSAAVGAQVMGDTQYF; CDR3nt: TGTGCCAGCAGCGCCGCCGTCGGGGCGCAGGTCATGGGAGATACGCAGTATTTT
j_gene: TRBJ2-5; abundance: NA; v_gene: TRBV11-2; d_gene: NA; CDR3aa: CASSWRQEEWTQYF; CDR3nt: TGTGCCAGCAGCTGGAGACAAGAGGAATGGACCCAGTACTTC
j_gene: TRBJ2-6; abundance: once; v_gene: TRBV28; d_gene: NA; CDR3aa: CASSRRGPGANVLTF; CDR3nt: TGTGCCAGCAGTAGGCGGGGGCCCGGGGCCAACGTCCTGACTTTC
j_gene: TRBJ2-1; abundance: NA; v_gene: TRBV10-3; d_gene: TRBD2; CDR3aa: CAISELSSGSPQFF; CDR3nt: TGTGCCATCAGTGAGTTGTCTAGCGGGAGTCCCCAGTTCTTC
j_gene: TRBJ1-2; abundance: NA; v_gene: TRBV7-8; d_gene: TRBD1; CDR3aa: CASNPVKRTGGSWGYTF; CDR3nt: TGTGCCAGCAACCCCGTAAAACGGACAGGGGGCTCTTGGGGCTACACCTTC
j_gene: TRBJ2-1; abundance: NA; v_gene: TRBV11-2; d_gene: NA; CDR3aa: CVGSPPATSIVFDEQFF; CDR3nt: TGTGTCGGCAGCCCTCCAGCTACTAGTATAGTGTTCGATGAGCAGTTCTTC
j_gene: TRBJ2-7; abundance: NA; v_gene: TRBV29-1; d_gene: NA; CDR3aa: CSVETFGGCSYEQYF; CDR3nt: TGCAGCGTTGAAACCTTTGGCGGATGCTCCTACGAGCAGTACTTC
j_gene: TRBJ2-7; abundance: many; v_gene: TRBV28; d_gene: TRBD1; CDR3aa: CASRHGTGKGGYEQYF; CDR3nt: TGTGCCAGCAGACATGGGACAGGGAAAGGGGGCTACGAGCAGTACTTC
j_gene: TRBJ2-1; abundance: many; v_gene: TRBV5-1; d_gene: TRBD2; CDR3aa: CASRDFRRTSGRNEQFF; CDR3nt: TGCGCCAGCAGGGATTTCCGCCGGACTAGCGGGAGGAATGAGCAGTTCTTC
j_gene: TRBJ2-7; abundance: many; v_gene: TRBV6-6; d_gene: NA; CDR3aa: CASSSGPSYEQYF; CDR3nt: TGTGCCAGCAGTTCCGGGCCCTCCTACGAGCAGTACTTC
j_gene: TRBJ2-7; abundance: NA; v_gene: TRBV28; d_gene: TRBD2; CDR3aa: CASNPPLGLAGRHEQYF; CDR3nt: TGTGCCAGCAACCCACCTTTAGGACTAGCGGGAAGGCACGAGCAGTACTTC
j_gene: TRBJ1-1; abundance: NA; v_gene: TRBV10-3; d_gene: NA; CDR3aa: CATGTPLNTEAFF; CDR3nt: TGTGCCACCGGGACACCATTGAATACTGAAGCTTTCTTT
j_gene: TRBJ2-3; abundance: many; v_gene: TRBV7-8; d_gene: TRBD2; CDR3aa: CASSWATGLAEDTQYF; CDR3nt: TGTGCCAGCAGCTGGGCCACGGGACTAGCGGAAGATACGCAGTATTTT
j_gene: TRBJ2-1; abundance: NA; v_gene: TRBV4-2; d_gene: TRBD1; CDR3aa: CTSSQVSRTGYSQSSYNEQFF; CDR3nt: TGTACCAGCAGCCAAGTGTCGCGGACAGGCTATTCCCAAAGCTCCTACAATGAGCAGTTCTTC
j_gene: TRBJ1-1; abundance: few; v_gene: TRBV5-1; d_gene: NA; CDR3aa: CASSLGDDTEAFF; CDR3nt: TGCGCCAGCAGCTTGGGGGACGACACTGAAGCTTTCTTT
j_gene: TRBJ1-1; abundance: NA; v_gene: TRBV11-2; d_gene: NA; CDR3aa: CASSFGCKDYF; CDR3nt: TGTGCCAGCAGCTTTGGATGTAAGGACTATTTT
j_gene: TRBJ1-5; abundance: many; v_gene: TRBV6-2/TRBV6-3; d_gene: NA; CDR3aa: CASSSYRETQPQHF; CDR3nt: TGTGCCAGCAGTTCCTACAGGGAAACTCAGCCCCAGCATTTT
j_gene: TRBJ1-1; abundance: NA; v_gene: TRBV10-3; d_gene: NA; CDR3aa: CAISESQGLDSEAFF; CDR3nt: TGTGCTATCAGTGAATCACAGGGTTTAGACAGTGAAGCTTTCTTT
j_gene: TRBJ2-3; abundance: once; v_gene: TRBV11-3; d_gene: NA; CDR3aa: CASSFGQGGDMQYF; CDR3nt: TGTGCCAGCAGCTTTGGGCAGGGGGGTGATATGCAGTATTTT
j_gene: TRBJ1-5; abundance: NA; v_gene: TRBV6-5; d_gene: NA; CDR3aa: CVSSFRQEQPQHF; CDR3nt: TGTGTCAGCAGTTTTCGGCAGGAACAGCCCCAGCATTTT
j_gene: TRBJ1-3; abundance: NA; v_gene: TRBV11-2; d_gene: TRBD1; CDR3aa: CASSGDRGSGNTIYF; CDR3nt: TGTGCCAGCAGTGGGGACAGGGGGTCTGGGAACACCATATATTTT
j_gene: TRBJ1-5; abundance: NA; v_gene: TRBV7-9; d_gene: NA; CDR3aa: CASSLVGQAHQPQHF; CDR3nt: TGTGCCAGCAGCTTAGTGGGACAAGCTCATCAGCCCCAGCATTTT
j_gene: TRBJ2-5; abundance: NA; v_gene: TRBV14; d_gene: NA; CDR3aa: CASSQLRLGFGGTQYF; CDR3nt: TGTGCCAGCAGCCAACTTAGGTTAGGCTTTGGAGGGACCCAGTACTTC